This TCR beta chain was identified during a study of PD-1 blockade in classical Hodgkin lymphoma. Across the whole study: Nivolumab dosing for patients was 3 mg/kg, administered intravenously every 2 weeks. General study points: In newly diagnosed patients, baseline TCR diversity was reportedly below that of healthy donors. CD8+ TCR diversity did not rise significantly by C4D1, unlike CD4+.

Profiled with immunoSEQ multiplex PCR; TCRdb holds only in-frame clones, not every one. This sample has approximately 150,000 clones, with approximately 80% found just once. Germline CDR1 is KGHSH and CDR2 is LQKENI. The CDR3 length is 16 residues. Trimming took 3 bases from V and 0 from J; bases not matched to a gene: 5. This clone was found once. No antigen is known for it. No patient escaped relapse after autologous stem cell transplantation, and brentuximab vedotin exposure varied. This sequence originates from a human donor with classical Hodgkin lymphoma. The chain couples TRBV18 to TRBJ2-4; 7 bases map to TRBD2. Sequences were derived from peripheral blood mononuclear cells (PBMCs), sampled before the second cycle of nivolumab. The DNA of the CDR3 is TGTGCCAGCTCACCCGTGACTAGCCTAGCCAAAAACATTCAGTACTTC. Amino acid sequence: CASSPVTSLAKNIQYF. The full variable domain, completed using reference TRBV18 and TRBJ2-4, is NAGVMQNPRHLVRRRGQEARLRCSPMKGHSHVYWYRQLPEEGLKFMVYLQKENIIDESGMPKERFSAEFPKEGPSILRIQQVVRGDSAAYFCASSPVTSLAKNIQYFGAGTRLSVL.